This T cell receptor beta chain was documented in a study of T cells in Graves' hyperthyroidism and ophthalmopathy. Study overall: Peripheral blood sampling occurred at initial diagnosis, before any treatment.

Trimming took off 4 bases at V and 5 bases at J, with 8 bases between the two ends. CDR3 length: 12 residues. CDR1 is SNHLY, CDR2 FYNNEI, per germline. Ten or more counts support this clonotype. Its target is not known. Study conclusions and caveats: Most clonotypes that expanded in the thyroid above 0.001 also showed up in blood.

Amplified TCR beta CDR3 regions came from RNA transcripts. A set of HTBI primers served as the primers for a first-round RT-PCR of the TCR CDR3. TCRdb redid the calling of the multiplex PCR reads with MiXCR, one entry per CDR3 protein. The repertoire holds 410,000 or so distinct CDR3 sequences, with under 15% as singletons. The chain combines TRBV2 with TRBJ1-1, with a weak D call TRBD1 (5 bases). Input material: blood. This receptor was obtained from a young man with Graves' ophthalmopathy. CDR3 in amino acids: CASSVGGTEAFF. The CDR3, as DNA: TGTGCCAGCAGTGTGGGGGGAACTGAAGCTTTCTTT.